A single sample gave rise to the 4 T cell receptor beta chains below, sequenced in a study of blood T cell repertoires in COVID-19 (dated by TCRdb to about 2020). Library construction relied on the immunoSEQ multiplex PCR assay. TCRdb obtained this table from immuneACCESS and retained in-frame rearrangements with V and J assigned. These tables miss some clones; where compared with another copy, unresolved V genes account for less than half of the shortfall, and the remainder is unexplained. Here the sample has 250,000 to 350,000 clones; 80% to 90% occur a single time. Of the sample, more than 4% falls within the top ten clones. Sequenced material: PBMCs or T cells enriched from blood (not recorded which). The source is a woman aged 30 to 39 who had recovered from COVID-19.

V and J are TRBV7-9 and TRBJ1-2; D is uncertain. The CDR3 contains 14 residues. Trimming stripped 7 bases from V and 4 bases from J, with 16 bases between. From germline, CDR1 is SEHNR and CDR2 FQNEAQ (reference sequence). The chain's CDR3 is CASNSSPNIYGYTF. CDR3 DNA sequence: TGTGCCAGCAACTCTAGTCCCAACATCTATGGCTACACCTTC.

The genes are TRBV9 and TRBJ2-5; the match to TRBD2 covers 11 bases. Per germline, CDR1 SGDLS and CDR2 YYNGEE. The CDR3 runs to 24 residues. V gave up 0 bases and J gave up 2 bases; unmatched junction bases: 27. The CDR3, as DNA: TGTGCCAGCAGCGTAGAGGGGGGTTCTGGTTTTGGAGGACTAGCGGGTGCCTCACAAGAGACCCAGTACTTC. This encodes CASSVEGGSGFGGLAGASQETQYF.

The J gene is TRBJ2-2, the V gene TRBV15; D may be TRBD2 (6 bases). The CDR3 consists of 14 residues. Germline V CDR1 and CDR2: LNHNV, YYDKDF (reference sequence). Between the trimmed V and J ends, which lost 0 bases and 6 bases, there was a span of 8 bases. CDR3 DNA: TGTGCCACCAGCAGAGACCGGGGGTCCGGGGAGCTGTTTTTT. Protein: CATSRDRGSGELFF.

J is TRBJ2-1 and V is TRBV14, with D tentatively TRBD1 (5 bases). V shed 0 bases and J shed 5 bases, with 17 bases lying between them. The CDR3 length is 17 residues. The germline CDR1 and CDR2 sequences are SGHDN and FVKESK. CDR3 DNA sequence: TGTGCCAGCAGCCAAGACAGGGTTAAAGAATTAAACAATGAGCAGTTCTTC. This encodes CASSQDRVKELNNEQFF. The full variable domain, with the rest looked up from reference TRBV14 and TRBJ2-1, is EAGVTQFPSHSVIEKGQTVTLRCDPISGHDNLYWYRRVMGKEIKFLLHFVKESKQDESGMPNNRFLAERTGGTYSTLKVQPAELEDSGVYFCASSQDRVKELNNEQFFGPGTRLTVL.